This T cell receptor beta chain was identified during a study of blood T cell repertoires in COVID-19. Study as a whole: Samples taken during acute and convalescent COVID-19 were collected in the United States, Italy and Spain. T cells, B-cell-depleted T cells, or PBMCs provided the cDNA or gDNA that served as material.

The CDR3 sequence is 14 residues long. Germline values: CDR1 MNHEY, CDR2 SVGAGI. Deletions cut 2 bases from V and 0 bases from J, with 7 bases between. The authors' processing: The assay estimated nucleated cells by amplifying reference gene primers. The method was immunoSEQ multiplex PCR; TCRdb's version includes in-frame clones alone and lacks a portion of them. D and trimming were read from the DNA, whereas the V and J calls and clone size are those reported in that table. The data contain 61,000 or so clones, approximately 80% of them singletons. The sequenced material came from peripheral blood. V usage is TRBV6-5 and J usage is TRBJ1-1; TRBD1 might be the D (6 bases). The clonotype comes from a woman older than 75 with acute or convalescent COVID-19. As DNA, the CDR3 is TGTGCCAGCAGTTACAACAGGGTGAACACTGAAGCTTTCTTT. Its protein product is CASSYNRVNTEAFF.